The T cell receptor beta chain described here comes from a study of blood T cell repertoires in COVID-19. At the level of the study: Samples of COVID-19 (acute and convalescent) were obtained from the United States, Italy and Spain. T cells, B-cell-depleted T cells, or PBMCs supplied cDNA or gDNA.

CDR1 and CDR2 from the germline V gene are LNHDA and SQIVND (reference sequence). The V and J ends lost 9 bases and 7 bases respectively, with 9 bases between them. The CDR3 runs to 10 residues. Using immunoSEQ multiplex PCR, the repertoire was profiled, and TCRdb retains in-frame clones only, with some absent. The sample lists 250,000 or so clones; approximately 89% were seen once. Researchers sorted participants into cohorts using their self-reported clinical history. Those designated as exposed participants met a COVID-19 case within 2 weeks before study entry. The chain uses TRBV19 and TRBJ1-1; D ambiguous. Sequencing used PBMCs or T cells enriched from blood (not recorded which). This TCR was sampled from a middle-aged man who had been exposed to COVID-19. CDR3 protein: CASRRDEAFF. In nucleotides, the CDR3 is TGTGCCAGCCGTCGGGATGAAGCTTTCTTT.